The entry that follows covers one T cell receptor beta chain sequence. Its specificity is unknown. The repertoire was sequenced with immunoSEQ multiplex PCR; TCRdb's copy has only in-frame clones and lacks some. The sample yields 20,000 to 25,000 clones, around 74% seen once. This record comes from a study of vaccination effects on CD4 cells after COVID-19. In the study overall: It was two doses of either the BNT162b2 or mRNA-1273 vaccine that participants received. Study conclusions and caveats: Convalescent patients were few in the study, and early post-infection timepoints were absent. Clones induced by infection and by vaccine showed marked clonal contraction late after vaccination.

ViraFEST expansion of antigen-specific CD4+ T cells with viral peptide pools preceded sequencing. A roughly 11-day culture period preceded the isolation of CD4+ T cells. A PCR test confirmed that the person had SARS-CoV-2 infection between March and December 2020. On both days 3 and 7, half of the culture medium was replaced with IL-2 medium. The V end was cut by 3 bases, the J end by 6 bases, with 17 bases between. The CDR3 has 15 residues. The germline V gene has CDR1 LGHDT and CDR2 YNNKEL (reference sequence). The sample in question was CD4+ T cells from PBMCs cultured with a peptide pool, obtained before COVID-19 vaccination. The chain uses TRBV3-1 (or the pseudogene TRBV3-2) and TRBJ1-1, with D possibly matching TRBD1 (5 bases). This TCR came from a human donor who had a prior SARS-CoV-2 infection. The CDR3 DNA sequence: TGTGCCAGCAGCCAGTTTTTCTCCGGGACTTCTGAAGCTTTCTTT. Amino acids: CASSQFFSGTSEAFF.